The table lists the clone carrying this TCR beta chain with many counts. This sample was taken from a study of T-cell reconstitution after alpha-beta-depleted transplantation in children. From germline, CDR1 is MDHEN and CDR2 SYDVKM. The ends were cut back, 2 bases at V and 3 bases at J, with 13 bases in the middle. The CDR3 length is 15 residues. Library preparation (for TCRbeta) was performed with unique molecular identifiers. MiXCR was run by TCRdb on the PCR reads, yielding one entry per CDR3 protein. The sample contains around 240,000 distinct CDR3 sequences, approximately 9.8% of which appear only once.

The TCR sequence derives from a human donor who donated a stem cell graft to a child with SCID. The J gene is TRBJ1-2, the V gene TRBV28; perhaps TRBD1 as D (5 bases). The sample consisted of PBMCs from the stem cell graft donor, taken from the stem cell graft. The CDR3 spells CASSLAGRVDYGYTF. The CDR3 DNA is TGTGCCAGCAGTTTAGCTGGCAGGGTTGACTATGGCTACACCTTC.